This T cell receptor (beta chain) was captured in a study of blood T cell repertoires in COVID-19. The protocol was immunoSEQ multiplex PCR, while the TCRdb copy is restricted to in-frame clones and leaves out a portion. Here the sample spans 350,000 to 450,000 clones, about 90% being singletons. Germline V gives CDR1 MDHEN, CDR2 SYDVKM. J was trimmed by 5 bases and V by 10 bases; bases with no gene match: 9. There are 13 residues in the CDR3. Participant ages covered about 18 to 100 years across 25 or so US areas. Among Cohort 3 donors, those recovered had two negative PCRs, clearance, or symptom resolution.

The chain uses TRBV28 and TRBJ1-2, with 8 bases lining up with TRBD1. The TCR sequence derives from a woman aged 25-40 years who had recovered from COVID-19. Sequenced input: PBMCs or T cells enriched from blood (not recorded which). The CDR3 nucleotides read TGTGCCATCACTCGAGACAGGGGATATGGCTACACCTTC. It specifies CAITRDRGYGYTF.